Sequencing of this T cell receptor (beta chain) was carried out in a study of blood T cell repertoires in COVID-19. Whole-study context: PBMCs, B-cell-depleted T cells, or T cells provided the cDNA or gDNA that made up the material.

Method: immunoSEQ multiplex PCR; TCRdb's copy keeps in-frame clones and lacks some. In the table there are approximately 160,000 clones, about 85% of which are singletons. The clonotype was recovered from a woman aged 55-75 years with COVID-19, enrolled during active disease. Sequenced material: peripheral blood.

DNA for the CDR3: TGTGCCAGCAGCCTGAGGGGACAGGGGATCACCGGGGAGCTGTTTTTT. Translation gives CASSLRGQGITGELFF. The chain recombines TRBV3-1 (or the pseudogene TRBV3-2) with TRBJ2-2; 10 bases are a match to TRBD1. Germline V CDR1 and CDR2: LGHDT, YNNKEL (reference sequence). The CDR3 has 16 residues. Trimming removed 4 bases from V and 4 bases from J; junction bases left unmatched: 6.